Shown below are 5 T cell receptor beta chains from a single sample sequenced in a study of cytomegalovirus exposure and HLA in healthy donors (dated 2017 in TCRdb). The receptor library was made with the immunoSEQ multiplex PCR assay. For the multiplex PCR, a mixture combining 60 forward primers for TCR Vbeta segments and 13 reverse primers for TCR Jbeta segments was used. TCRdb re-hosts the immuneACCESS table, in-frame sequences only. Its copies lack some clones; in the studies checked, an unresolved V gene accounts for under half of them, and the cause for the rest is not known. In all, the sample holds 150,000 to 200,000 clones, and over 65% of those were seen once. Around 0.1% of the sample rests with the top ten. Sequencing used PBMCs. The receptors originated from a boy aged 2 to 10 in good health and CMV-seronegative.

The V call is TRBV27, the J call TRBJ2-5, with 7 bases identical to TRBD1. The germline gives CDR1 MNHEY, CDR2 SMNVEV (reference sequence). The ends lost 3 bases at V and 0 bases at J; junction bases unmatched: 7. The CDR3 contains 16 residues. The CDR3 DNA reads TGTGCCAGCAGTTTGCCCGACAGGGTCGACCAAGAGACCCAGTACTTC. This sequence encodes CASSLPDRVDQETQYF.

This rearrangement joins TRBV11-2 to TRBJ2-7; 9 bases are a match to TRBD2. The CDR3 is 15 amino acids. Germline loops: CDR1 SGHAT, CDR2 FQNNGV. V trimming: 1 base; J trimming: 1 base; junction bases outside the gene matches: 2. The CDR3 is CASSLVAGGSYEQYF. CDR3 DNA sequence: TGTGCCAGCAGCTTAGTCGCGGGGGGGTCCTACGAGCAGTACTTC. The full variable domain, with the rest looked up from reference TRBV11-2 and TRBJ2-7, is EAGVAQSPRYKIIEKRQSVAFWCNPISGHATLYWYQQILGQGPKLLIQFQNNGVVDDSQLPKDRFSAERLKGVDSTLKIQPAKLEDSAVYLCASSLVAGGSYEQYFGPGTRLTVT.

This clone has only one observation. The chain recombines TRBV18 with TRBJ2-1; D unresolved. With 0 bases removed from V and 1 base from J, the gap between germline ends came to 4 bases. The CDR3 length is 14 residues. Germline loops: CDR1 KGHSH, CDR2 LQKENI. CDR3 sequence reads: CASSPPPSYNEQFF. The CDR3 bases are TGTGCCAGCTCACCACCCCCATCCTACAATGAGCAGTTCTTC.

V usage is TRBV7-9 and J usage is TRBJ2-7, with TRBD2 as a possible D gene (6 bases). The ends were cut back, 1 base at V and 5 bases at J, with 12 bases in the middle. Germline CDR1 SEHNR, CDR2 FQNEAQ (reference sequence). The CDR3 is made up of 14 amino acids. CDR3 loop: CASSLERVGNEQYF. As DNA, the CDR3 is TGTGCCAGCAGCTTAGAGCGGGTCGGCAACGAGCAGTACTTC.

This CDR3 reads CAISAMTEAYNEQFF. The CDR3 DNA reads as TGTGCCATCAGTGCCATGACAGAGGCCTACAATGAGCAGTTCTTC. This sequence joins TRBV10-3 and TRBJ2-1; perhaps TRBD1 as D (5 bases). CDR1 and CDR2 from the germline V gene are ENHRY and SYGVKD. The length of the CDR3 is 15 residues. V shed 4 bases and J shed 2 bases, with 12 bases lying between them.